This is a list of T cell receptor beta chains from one sample in a study of Ad26.COV2.S vaccination and SARS-CoV-2 variants. The assay was immunoSEQ multiplex PCR, and TCRdb's table has in-frame clones only and misses some. Of around 100,000 clones in the sample, approximately 81% were seen once. The specimen comprised peripheral blood, sampled after recovery from COVID-19. These receptors all come from a human donor who had recovered from COVID-19. The CDR3 runs from the conserved cysteine through the conserved F or W.

V gene	J gene	CDR3 protein
TRBV12-5	TRBJ1-4	CASGLVGAGEDKKLFF
TRBV11-1	TRBJ2-5	CASSPGQGPQETQYF
TRBV7-3	TRBJ1-2	CASSFRSLDGYTF
TRBV4-2	TRBJ2-3	CASSQASVAGGRTDTQYF
TRBV27	TRBJ2-3	CASSLSQSRTDTQYF
TRBV7-8	TRBJ2-7	CASSLARPSGRAPYEQYF
TRBV28	TRBJ2-3	CASSRRGASADTQYF
TRBV10-2	TRBJ2-1	CASSGGGEQFF
TRBV9	TRBJ2-4	CASSVSSQGTNIQYF
TRBV20-1	TRBJ2-5	CSAPLVEAQYF
TRBV27	TRBJ1-6	CASSSRSSGTGNSPLHF
TRBV9	TRBJ2-7	CASSATGIQYEQYF
TRBV20-1	TRBJ2-1	CGCSRGDEQFF
TRBV29-1	TRBJ2-7	CSVEKGTSGREQYF
TRBV6-5	TRBJ2-7	CASSYGAGTYEQYF
TRBV4-3	TRBJ1-2	CASSHMGVNYGYTF
TRBV6-5	TRBJ2-1	CASSQTTLGNEQFF
TRBV19	TRBJ1-3	CASSRINPTGNTIYF
TRBV3-1/TRBV3-2	TRBJ2-7	CASSQGKTSGTYEQYF
TRBV19	TRBJ2-1	CASSINFYNEQFF
TRBV7-9	TRBJ1-2	CASSLASSINYGYTF
TRBV28	TRBJ1-1	CASSLLGRRDTEAFF
TRBV9	TRBJ1-1	CASSVGSGTEAFF
TRBV5-8	TRBJ1-3	CASAVGFLSSGNTIYF
TRBV11-2	TRBJ2-7	CASSSLVGFNEQYF
TRBV7-2	TRBJ2-3	CASRRAGGTDTQYF
TRBV7-2	TRBJ1-2	CASSPGTVYGYTF
TRBV24-1	TRBJ2-7	CATSGSDGYEQYF
TRBV29-1	TRBJ2-7	CSVGLSYEQYF
TRBV11-3	TRBJ1-5	CASSQGKEPQHF
TRBV6-5	TRBJ2-7	CASSFRTSGRAHEQYF
TRBV27	TRBJ2-2	CASSWTGELFF
TRBV29-1	TRBJ1-1	CSAQPGPEAFF
TRBV27	TRBJ1-6	CASSPNRHNSPLHF
TRBV4-2	TRBJ2-1	CASSQEGSPSYNEQFF
TRBV2	TRBJ1-2	CASMRQGYGYTF
TRBV7-2	TRBJ2-7	CASSFRTVYEQYF